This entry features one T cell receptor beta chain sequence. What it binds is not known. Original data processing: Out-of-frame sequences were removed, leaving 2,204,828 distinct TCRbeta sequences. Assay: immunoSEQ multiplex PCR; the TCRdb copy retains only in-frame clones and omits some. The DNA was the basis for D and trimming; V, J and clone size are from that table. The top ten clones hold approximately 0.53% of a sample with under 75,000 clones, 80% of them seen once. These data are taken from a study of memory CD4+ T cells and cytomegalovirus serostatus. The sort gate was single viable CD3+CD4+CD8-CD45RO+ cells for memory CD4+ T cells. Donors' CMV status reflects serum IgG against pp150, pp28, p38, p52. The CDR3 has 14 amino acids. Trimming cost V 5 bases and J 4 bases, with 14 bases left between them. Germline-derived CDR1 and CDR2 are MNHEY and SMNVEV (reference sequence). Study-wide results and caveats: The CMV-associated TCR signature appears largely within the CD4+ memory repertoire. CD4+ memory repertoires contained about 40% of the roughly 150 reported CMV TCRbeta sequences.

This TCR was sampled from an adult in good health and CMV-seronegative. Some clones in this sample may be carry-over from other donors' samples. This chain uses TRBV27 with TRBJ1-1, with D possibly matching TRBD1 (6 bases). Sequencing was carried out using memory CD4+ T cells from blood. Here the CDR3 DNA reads TGTGCCAGCAGTCAAAGGGGACAAAGCACTGAAGCTTTCTTT. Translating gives CASSQRGQSTEAFF.